Listed here are 29 T cell receptor beta chains from one sample, sequenced in a study of CD8 T cells in Susac syndrome. Reverse transcription of about 0.5 to 1 ug RNA used random hexamers. MiXCR, run by TCRdb on the immunoSEQ multiplex PCR reads, gives a single entry per CDR3 protein. This table holds roughly 200,000 distinct CDR3 sequences, approximately 94% found once. Sequenced material: CD4+ T cells from PBMCs. The receptor set was obtained from a human donor with Susac syndrome.

The chain links TRBV20-1 to TRBJ2-5; 10 nucleotides line up with TRBD2. Trimming at V came to 6 bases and at J to 1 base, leaving 8 bases not matched to a gene. The length of the CDR3 is 15 residues. Per germline, CDR1 DFQATT and CDR2 SNEGSKA (reference sequence). CDR3: CSAPSRTSGQETQYF. CDR3 nucleotides: TGCAGTGCCCCTAGCAGGACTAGCGGCCAAGAGACCCAGTACTTC.

The chain is built from TRBV19 and TRBJ1-2, with no clear D. The CDR3 is made up of 13 amino acids. Looked up from germline, CDR1 is LNHDA and CDR2 is SQIVND (reference sequence). V was shortened by 8 bases and J by 2 bases, with 12 bases between the two germline ends. CDR3 sequence: CASVPPLNYGYTF. Written as DNA, the CDR3 is TGTGCCAGTGTACCGCCGCTAAACTATGGCTACACCTTC.

This chain joins TRBV20-1 and TRBJ2-1; D not certain. The CDR3 sequence is 15 residues long. Germline values: CDR1 DFQATT, CDR2 SNEGSKA (reference sequence). V dropped 5 bases and J dropped 0 bases, with 14 bases sitting between them. For the CDR3, the DNA is TGCAGTGCTGGACGCGGTTCGAGCTCCTACAATGAGCAGTTCTTC. Amino acids: CSAGRGSSSYNEQFF.

V is TRBV15 and J is TRBJ2-3; no clear D. This CDR3 contains 13 residues. Trimming pared 3 bases from V and 0 bases from J, leaving 4 bases between. Germline CDR1 is LNHNV and CDR2 is YYDKDF (reference sequence). CDR3 region: CATSRQSTDTQYF. CDR3 in DNA: TGTGCCACCAGCAGGCAAAGCACAGATACGCAGTATTTT. The full variable domain, in which reference TRBV15 and TRBJ2-3 provide the parts outside the CDR3, is DAMVIQNPRYQVTQFGKPVTLSCSQTLNHNVMYWYQQKSSQAPKLLFHYYDKDFNNEADTPDNFQSRRPNTSFCFLDIRSPGLGDTAMYLCATSRQSTDTQYFGPGTRLTVL.

This clonotype was picked up one time. In DNA form, the CDR3 reads TGTGCCAGCAGTGTTTTGGGCCCCAATCAGCCCCAGCATTTT. This encodes CASSVLGPNQPQHF. J is TRBJ1-5 and V is TRBV2; D not certain. The V end was cut by 4 bases, the J end by 3 bases, with 10 bases between. The length of the CDR3 is 14 residues. Per the germline V gene, CDR1 is SNHLY and CDR2 is FYNNEI.

The chain combines TRBV5-1 with TRBJ1-1; the D is unclear. The CDR3 loop spans 20 amino acids. CDR1 and CDR2 from the germline V gene are SGHRS and YFSETQ. V lost 4 bases and J 0 bases, leaving 28 bases between the germline ends. CDR3 in DNA: TGCGCCAGCAGCCGCAATGAGGAGATAGGATTCGGTCGAGTGAACACTGAAGCTTTCTTT. Amino acid sequence: CASSRNEEIGFGRVNTEAFF.

The chain carries TRBV29-1 and TRBJ1-2; 8 bases are a match to TRBD1. V shed 3 bases and J 5 bases; nucleotides not matched to a gene: 5. The CDR3 is 13 residues long. Germline V CDR1 and CDR2: SQVTM, ANQGSEA. As DNA, the CDR3 is TGCAGCGTTGATAGGCAGGGGGCGTATGGCTACACCTTC. Its protein is CSVDRQGAYGYTF. The full variable domain, rest sourced from reference TRBV29-1 and TRBJ1-2, is SAVISQKPSRDICQRGTSLTIQCQVDSQVTMMFWYRQQPGQSLTLIATANQGSEATYESGFVIDKFPISRPNLTFSTLTVSNMSPEDSSIYLCSVDRQGAYGYTFGSGTRLTVV.

The chain carries TRBV29-1 and TRBJ2-5; D is undetermined. Per germline, CDR1 SQVTM and CDR2 ANQGSEA. The ends were cut back, 7 bases at V and 3 bases at J, with 9 bases in the middle. The CDR3 has 11 amino acids. The CDR3 reads CSAAPKETQYF. DNA of the CDR3: TGCAGCGCTGCCCCTAAAGAGACCCAGTACTTC. The full variable domain, in which reference TRBV29-1 and TRBJ2-5 provide the parts outside the CDR3, is SAVISQKPSRDICQRGTSLTIQCQVDSQVTMMFWYRQQPGQSLTLIATANQGSEATYESGFVIDKFPISRPNLTFSTLTVSNMSPEDSSIYLCSAAPKETQYFGPGTRLLVL.

V is TRBV4-2 and J is TRBJ2-1, with TRBD2 matching over 9 bases. Germline trimming cut 0 bases from V and 4 bases from J; bases unmatched to any gene: 4. From germline, CDR1 is LGHNA and CDR2 YNFKEQ. The CDR3 consists of 16 residues. In DNA, the CDR3 is TGTGCCAGCAGCCAAGATGCGGGGGGGAGATACAATGAGCAGTTCTTC. This encodes CASSQDAGGRYNEQFF.

V is TRBV20-1 and J is TRBJ2-2, with D possibly called TRBD1 or TRBD2 (5 bases each). CDR3 length: 13 residues. The V and J ends lost 5 bases and 3 bases respectively, with 10 bases between them. Germline V gene data show CDR1 as DFQATT and CDR2 as SNEGSKA (reference sequence). CDR3 nucleotide sequence: TGCAGTGCTCTGAGGGGTTACACCGGGGAGCTGTTTTTT. Translation: CSALRGYTGELFF.

The chain joins TRBV7-2 to TRBJ1-3; a possible D gene is TRBD1 (5 bases). The germline gives CDR1 SGHTA, CDR2 FQGNSA. CDR3 length: 15 residues. The germline V and J ends were trimmed by 3 bases and 0 bases, with 9 bases remaining between them. The CDR3: CASSFPGGSGNTIYF. DNA of the CDR3: TGTGCCAGCAGCTTCCCCGGGGGCTCTGGAAACACCATATATTTT.

The chain couples TRBV27 to TRBJ1-4; 7 bases line up with TRBD1. Germline-derived CDR1 and CDR2 are MNHEY and SMNVEV (reference sequence). The CDR3 length is 14 residues. V was clipped by 5 bases and J by 6 bases; unmatched bases: 6. CDR3 region: CASSPQGYDEKLFF. DNA for the CDR3: TGTGCCAGCAGTCCACAGGGGTATGATGAAAAACTGTTTTTT.

The chain carries TRBV25-1 and TRBJ2-5, with 9 nucleotides matching TRBD1. Germline CDR1 and CDR2: MGHDK and SYGVNS. J lost 5 bases, V lost 6 bases, and 10 bases had no gene match. The CDR3 has 15 residues. The CDR3 here is CASSDDRGMWETQYF. Here the CDR3 DNA reads TGTGCCAGCAGCGATGACAGGGGGATGTGGGAGACCCAGTACTTC.

The chain uses TRBV18 and TRBJ1-6, with 10 bases lining up with TRBD1. V shed 6 bases, J shed 14 bases, and the junction held 10 bases outside the gene matches. Germline CDR1 reads KGHSH; CDR2 reads LQKENI. The CDR3 has 14 residues. The CDR3 is CASSSGTGDLSLHF. The CDR3 DNA follows: TGTGCCAGCTCCTCCGGGACAGGGGATCTCTCCCTCCACTTT.

V is TRBV25-1 and J is TRBJ1-2, with D possibly being TRBD1 (5 bases). The germline CDR1 and CDR2 sequences are MGHDK and SYGVNS. Deletions cut 6 bases from V and 6 bases from J, with 20 bases between. The CDR3 contains 15 residues. DNA of the CDR3: TGTGCCAGCAGGAGGGGACCCCCAGAGGTCGATGGCTACACCTTC. It is translated as CASRRGPPEVDGYTF.

Points on this clonotype: Since no conserved phenylalanine or tryptophan closes the CDR3, a read error is the likely cause. Because the CDR3's place on the DNA is in doubt, the DNA is left out and the CDR3 is given as listed by TCRdb. This chain connects TRBV5-1 to TRBJ2-1; the table's D call of TRBD1 was not tested on the DNA. The CDR3 totals 12 residues, both ends included. Germline CDR1 and CDR2: SGHRS and YFSETQ. CDR3 loop: CASSLSGTAYVV.

V and J are TRBV2 and TRBJ2-1; 10 bases match TRBD1. V was pared by 6 bases and J by 4 bases, with 3 bases of the junction left unmatched. Germline V gene data show CDR1 as SNHLY and CDR2 as FYNNEI. The CDR3 runs to 14 residues. The CDR3 protein is CASSGQGGYNEQFF. The CDR3 coding sequence is TGTGCCAGCAGCGGACAGGGGGGTTACAATGAGCAGTTCTTC.

The genes are TRBV20-1 and TRBJ1-2; D unclear. This CDR3 region has 19 residues. With 3 bases removed from V and 7 bases from J, the gap between germline ends came to 33 bases. Germline CDR1 reads DFQATT; CDR2 reads SNEGSKA (reference sequence). The CDR3 protein is CSASSDSLGVDRRGSGYTF. CDR3 bases: TGCAGTGCTAGTTCAGATTCTCTTGGGGTAGACCGACGAGGAAGTGGCTACACCTTC.

The CDR3: CASSLTGVYEQYF. Here the CDR3 DNA reads TGTGCCAGCAGTTTGACAGGGGTATACGAGCAGTACTTC. The gene calls are TRBV27 and TRBJ2-7; TRBD1 aligns across 8 bases. The junction had 2 bases not matched to a gene; V was cut back by 3 bases and J by 4 bases. The germline gives CDR1 MNHEY, CDR2 SMNVEV (reference sequence). The CDR3 has 13 amino acids.

This rearrangement joins TRBV6-5 to TRBJ2-3, with TRBD2 matching 7 bases. The CDR3 totals 13 residues. The germline gives CDR1 MNHEY, CDR2 SVGAGI. The V segment lost 4 bases and the J segment 3 bases; nucleotides outside the gene matches: 1. The CDR3 sequence is CASSSAGTDTQYF. The CDR3 DNA follows: TGTGCCAGCAGTTCAGCGGGGACAGATACGCAGTATTTT.

The genes are TRBV29-1 and TRBJ1-5; no definite D call. Germline-derived CDR1 and CDR2 are SQVTM and ANQGSEA. Trimming pared 4 bases from V and 6 bases from J, leaving 10 bases between. The length of the CDR3 is 12 residues. CDR3 DNA: TGCAGCGTTGCGGGGATAGGTCAGCCCCAGCATTTT. Translated, it gives CSVAGIGQPQHF.

This rearrangement joins TRBV5-1 to TRBJ2-3; the match to TRBD1 covers 7 bases. This CDR3 spans 17 amino acids. Germline-derived CDR1 and CDR2 are SGHRS and YFSETQ. Losses at the gene ends were 1 base for V and 3 bases for J; bases not matched to a gene: 11. This CDR3 is CASSLTMAGGSTDTQYF. The CDR3 nucleotides read TGCGCCAGCAGCTTGACTATGGCAGGGGGAAGTACAGATACGCAGTATTTT. The entire variable domain, with the rest obtained from reference TRBV5-1 and TRBJ2-3, is as follows: KAGVTQTPRYLIKTRGQQVTLSCSPISGHRSVSWYQQTPGQGLQFLFEYFSETQRNKGNFPGRFSGRQFSNSRSEMNVSTLELGDSALYLCASSLTMAGGSTDTQYFGPGTRLTVL.

The chain couples TRBV27 to TRBJ1-6, with 7 bases aligning to TRBD1. In germline, CDR1 is MNHEY, CDR2 SMNVEV (reference sequence). With 3 bases clipped from V and 10 bases from J, the junction kept 9 bases outside the gene matches. The CDR3 totals 15 residues. The CDR3 DNA reads TGTGCCAGCAGTTTCACGGACAGGAGGTTATCACCCCTCCACTTT. It is translated as CASSFTDRRLSPLHF.

V gene TRBV2 combines with J gene TRBJ1-2; D possibly corresponds to TRBD1 (5 bases). Germline-derived CDR1 and CDR2 are SNHLY and FYNNEI. This CDR3 contains 13 residues. V was pared by 5 bases and J by 3 bases, with 10 bases between. The CDR3 region is CASSPGPDYGYTF. As DNA, the CDR3 is TGTGCCAGCAGTCCGGGACCCGACTATGGCTACACCTTC.

This clonotype was seen just once. For the CDR3, the DNA is TGCAGCGTTGAAGCCGGGACGCGAGAAAACACTGAAGCTTTCTTT. This codes for CSVEAGTRENTEAFF. The gene calls are TRBV29-1 and TRBJ1-1, with D tentatively TRBD1 (5 bases). The CDR3 spans 15 residues. The germline V gene has CDR1 SQVTM and CDR2 ANQGSEA. V gave up 1 base and J gave up 2 bases, with 14 bases separating them.

The chain uses TRBV6-5 and TRBJ2-7, with a weak D call TRBD1 (5 bases). Per the germline V gene, CDR1 is MNHEY and CDR2 is SVGAGI. V was clipped by 4 bases and J by 6 bases, with 13 bases between them. This CDR3 region has 13 residues. The CDR3 region is CASSFEYRGEQYF. The CDR3 DNA reads TGTGCCAGCAGTTTCGAGTATAGGGGCGAGCAGTACTTC.

Notes on this clonotype: It is likely a read error, because the conserved phenylalanine at the end of the CDR3 is missing. This sequence joins TRBV29-1 and TRBJ1-1; possible D gene TRBD1, 6 bases. V shed 6 bases and J shed 0 bases, with 17 bases lying between them. The CDR3 is made up of 15 amino acids. Per germline, CDR1 SQVTM and CDR2 ANQGSEA. The CDR3 loop reads CSVDRDNRLNTEAFL. CDR3 coding DNA: TGCAGCGTCGACCGGGACAATCGGCTGAACACTGAAGCTTTCCTT.

The V and J genes are TRBV27 and TRBJ2-3; D is undetermined. In germline, CDR1 is MNHEY, CDR2 SMNVEV (reference sequence). The CDR3 loop spans 15 amino acids. The ends were cut back, 5 bases at V and 0 bases at J, with 12 bases in the middle. The CDR3: CASSAFQDSTDTQYF. The CDR3, as DNA: TGTGCCAGCAGTGCCTTTCAGGACAGCACAGATACGCAGTATTTT.

The V and J genes are TRBV2 and TRBJ2-5, with 10 bases fitting TRBD2. This CDR3 has 16 amino acids. The V and J ends lost 5 bases and 5 bases, in that order; junction bases with no gene match: 11. The germline gives CDR1 SNHLY, CDR2 FYNNEI. As DNA, the CDR3 is TGTGCCAGCAGTCGAGAGCGGGGGGGCCAGTTGGAGACCCAGTACTTC. Its translation: CASSRERGGQLETQYF.